The 7 T cell receptor beta chains reported below all come from one sample, sequenced in a study of cytomegalovirus exposure and HLA in healthy donors. PCR used 60 Vbeta primers and 13 Jbeta primers. The assay was immunoSEQ multiplex PCR, and TCRdb's table has in-frame clones only and misses some. This sample lists about 41,000 clones; its ten largest clones have roughly 6%. Material for sequencing was PBMCs. Source of these receptors: a man between 25 and 39 years old in good health and CMV-seronegative.

The rearrangement joins TRBV27 to TRBJ1-4; maybe TRBD1 (6 bases). Germline V CDR1 and CDR2: MNHEY, SMNVEV (reference sequence). With 5 bases removed from V and 4 bases from J, the gap between germline ends came to 14 bases. The CDR3 totals 15 residues. CDR3 in DNA: TGTGCCAGCAGTCCCTGGACAGCCAGTAATGAAAAACTGTTTTTT. Encoded protein: CASSPWTASNEKLFF.

This chain joins TRBV5-6 and TRBJ2-7; possibly TRBD1 for D (6 bases). V shed 5 bases and J shed 3 bases, with 12 bases lying between them. Germline CDR1 is SGHDT and CDR2 is YYEEEE. This CDR3 has 13 amino acids. CDR3 protein: CASRMWGLYEQYF. CDR3 bases: TGTGCCAGCAGGATGTGGGGGCTCTACGAGCAGTACTTC.

The rearrangement links TRBV7-9 to TRBJ2-5; D is perhaps TRBD1 (6 bases). V lost 5 bases to trimming and J lost 1 base, with 14 bases between them. This CDR3 has 15 amino acids. Germline V gene sequence: CDR1 SEHNR, CDR2 FQNEAQ (reference sequence). CDR3 nucleotide sequence: TGTGCCAGCAGCCCGTGGACAGAGTTCCAAGAGACCCAGTACTTC. This sequence encodes CASSPWTEFQETQYF. Complete variable domain (other parts from reference TRBV7-9 and TRBJ2-5): DTGVSQNPRHKITKRGQNVTFRCDPISEHNRLYWYRQTLGQGPEFLTYFQNEAQLEKSRLLSDRFSAERPKGSFSTLEIQRTEQGDSAMYLCASSPWTEFQETQYFGPGTRLLVL.

The V and J genes are TRBV25-1 and TRBJ1-5; 8 nucleotides match TRBD1. V gave up 4 bases and J gave up 1 base; unmatched junction bases: 0. CDR3 length: 14 residues. CDR1 and CDR2 from the germline V gene are MGHDK and SYGVNS. CDR3 nucleotides: TGTGCCAGCAGTGGGACAGGGAGCAATCAGCCCCAGCATTTT. Translation: CASSGTGSNQPQHF.

The rearrangement links TRBV15 to TRBJ2-7; 8 nucleotides align to TRBD1. The trim removed 3 bases at V and 4 bases at J, leaving 8 bases unmatched. Per germline, CDR1 LNHNV and CDR2 YYDKDF (reference sequence). The CDR3 is 15 amino acids. CDR3 residues: CATSSSGGAQYEQYF. The CDR3 region has the DNA TGTGCCACCAGCAGTTCAGGGGGCGCGCAATACGAGCAGTACTTC.

The chain joins TRBV11-2 to TRBJ1-6; 9 bases match TRBD1. The CDR3 length is 15 residues. Germline V gene lookup returns CDR1 SGHAT and CDR2 FQNNGV. Unmatched junction bases numbered 4, after V lost 5 bases and J lost 5 bases. The CDR3 DNA reads as TGTGCCAGCAGCCTGGGACAGGGCCATAATTCACCCCTCCACTTT. The encoded protein is CASSLGQGHNSPLHF.

The rearrangement uses TRBV15 and TRBJ1-2, with 8 bases identical to TRBD1. The CDR3 is 14 residues long. Germline V gene data show CDR1 as LNHNV and CDR2 as YYDKDF (reference sequence). V shed 5 bases and J 4 bases; nucleotides not matched to a gene: 6. As DNA, the CDR3 is TGTGCCACCAGCGGAGGACAGGGAGCCTATGGCTACACCTTC. It translates to CATSGGQGAYGYTF.